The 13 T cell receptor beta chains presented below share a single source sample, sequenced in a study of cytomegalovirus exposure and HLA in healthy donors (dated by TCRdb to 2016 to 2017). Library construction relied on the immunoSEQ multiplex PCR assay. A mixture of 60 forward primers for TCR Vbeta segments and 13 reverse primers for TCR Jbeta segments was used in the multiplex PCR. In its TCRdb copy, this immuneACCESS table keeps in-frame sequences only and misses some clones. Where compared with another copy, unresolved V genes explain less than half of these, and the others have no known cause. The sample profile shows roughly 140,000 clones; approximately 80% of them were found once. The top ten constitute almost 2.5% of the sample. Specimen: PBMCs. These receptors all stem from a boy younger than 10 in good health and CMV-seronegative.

In DNA form, the CDR3 reads TGTGCCAGCAGAGCACGAACCACTAGCGGGAAGAACATTCAGTACTTC. It codes for CASRARTTSGKNIQYF. The chain recombines TRBV27 with TRBJ2-4; 10 bases fit TRBD2. V trimming: 6 bases; J trimming: 7 bases; junction bases outside the gene matches: 12. Germline CDR1 MNHEY, CDR2 SMNVEV (reference sequence). The CDR3 has 16 residues.

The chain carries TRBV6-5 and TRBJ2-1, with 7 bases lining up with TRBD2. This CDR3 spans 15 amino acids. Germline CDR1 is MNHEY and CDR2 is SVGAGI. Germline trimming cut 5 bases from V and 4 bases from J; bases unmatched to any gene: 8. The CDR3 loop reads CASSTRLAGYNEQFF. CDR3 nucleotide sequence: TGTGCCAGCAGTACCCGACTAGCCGGATACAATGAGCAGTTCTTC.

The CDR3 protein is CASSPTDRGKVHEQFF. The CDR3 nucleotides read TGTGCCAGCAGCCCCACGGACAGGGGAAAGGTCCATGAGCAGTTCTTC. The chain carries TRBV14 and TRBJ2-1; 9 bases match TRBD1. The CDR3 extends over 16 amino acids. Trimming cost V 4 bases and J 8 bases; bases outside gene matches: 12. CDR1 is SGHDN and CDR2 is FVKESK in the germline V gene.

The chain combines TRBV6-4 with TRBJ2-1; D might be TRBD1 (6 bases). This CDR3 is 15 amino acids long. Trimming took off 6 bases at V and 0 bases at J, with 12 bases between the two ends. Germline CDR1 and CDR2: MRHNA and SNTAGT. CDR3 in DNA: TGTGCCAGCAGCCGACAGGTGAGCTCCTACAATGAGCAGTTCTTC. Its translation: CASSRQVSSYNEQFF.

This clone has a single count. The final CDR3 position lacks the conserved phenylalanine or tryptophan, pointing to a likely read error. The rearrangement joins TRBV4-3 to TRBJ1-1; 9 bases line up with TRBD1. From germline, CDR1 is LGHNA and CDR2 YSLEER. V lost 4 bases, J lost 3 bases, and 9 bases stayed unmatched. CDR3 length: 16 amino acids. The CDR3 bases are TGCGCCAGCAGCCTATACAGGGGGCTTAGGGACACTGAAGCTTTCCTT. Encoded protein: CASSLYRGLRDTEAFL.

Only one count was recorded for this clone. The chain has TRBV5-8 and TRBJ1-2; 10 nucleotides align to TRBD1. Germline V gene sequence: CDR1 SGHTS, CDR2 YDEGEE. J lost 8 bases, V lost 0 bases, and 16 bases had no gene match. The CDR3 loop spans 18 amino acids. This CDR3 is CASSLEDRGFWQHEGYTF. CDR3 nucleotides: TGTGCCAGCAGCTTGGAGGACAGGGGGTTTTGGCAGCATGAGGGCTACACCTTC.

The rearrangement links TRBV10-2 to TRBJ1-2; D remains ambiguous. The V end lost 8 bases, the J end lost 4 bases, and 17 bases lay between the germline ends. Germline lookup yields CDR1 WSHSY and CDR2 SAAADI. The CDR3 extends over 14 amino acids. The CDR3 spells CASDRKVERYGYTF. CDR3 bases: TGCGCCAGCGATCGTAAGGTAGAGCGCTATGGCTACACCTTC.

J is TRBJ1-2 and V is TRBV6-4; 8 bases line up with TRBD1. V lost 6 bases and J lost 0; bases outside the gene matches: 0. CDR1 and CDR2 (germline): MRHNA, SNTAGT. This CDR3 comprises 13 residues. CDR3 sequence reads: CASRQGANYGYTF. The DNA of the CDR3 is TGTGCCAGCAGACAGGGGGCTAACTATGGCTACACCTTC.

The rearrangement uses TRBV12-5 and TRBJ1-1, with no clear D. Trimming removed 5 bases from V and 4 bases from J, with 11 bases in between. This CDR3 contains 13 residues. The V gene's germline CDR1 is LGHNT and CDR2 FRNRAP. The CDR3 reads CASGPPAATEAFF. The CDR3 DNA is TGTGCTAGTGGTCCACCCGCGGCCACTGAAGCTTTCTTT.

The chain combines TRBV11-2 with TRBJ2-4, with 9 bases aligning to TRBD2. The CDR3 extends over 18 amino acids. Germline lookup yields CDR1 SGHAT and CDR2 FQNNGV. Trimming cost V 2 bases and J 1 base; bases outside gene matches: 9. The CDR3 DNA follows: TGTGCCAGCAGCTTAAGGCGCGGGGGGGCACTCGCCAAAAACATTCAGTACTTC. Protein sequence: CASSLRRGGALAKNIQYF.

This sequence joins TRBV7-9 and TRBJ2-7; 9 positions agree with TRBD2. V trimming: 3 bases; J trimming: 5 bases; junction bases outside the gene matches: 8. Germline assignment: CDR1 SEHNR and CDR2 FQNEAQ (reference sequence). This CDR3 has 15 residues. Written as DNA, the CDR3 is TGTGCCAGCAGCTTGGATAGCGGGAGATTAGACGAGCAGTACTTC. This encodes CASSLDSGRLDEQYF.

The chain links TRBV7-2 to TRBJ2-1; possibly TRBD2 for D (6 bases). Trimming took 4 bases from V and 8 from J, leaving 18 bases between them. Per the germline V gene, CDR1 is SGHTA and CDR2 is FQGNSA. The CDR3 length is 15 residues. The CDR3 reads CASSSTQGLSHEQFF. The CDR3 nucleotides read TGTGCCAGCAGCTCCACCCAGGGACTTTCTCATGAGCAGTTCTTC.

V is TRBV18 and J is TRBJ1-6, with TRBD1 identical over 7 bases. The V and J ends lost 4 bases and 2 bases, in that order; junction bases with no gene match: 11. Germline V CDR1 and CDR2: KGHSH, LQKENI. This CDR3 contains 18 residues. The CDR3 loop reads CASSLLTGTETYNSPLHF. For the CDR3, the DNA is TGTGCCAGCTCACTCTTAACCGGGACAGAAACCTATAATTCACCCCTCCACTTT. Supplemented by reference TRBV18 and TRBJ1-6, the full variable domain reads NAGVMQNPRHLVRRRGQEARLRCSPMKGHSHVYWYRQLPEEGLKFMVYLQKENIIDESGMPKERFSAEFPKEGPSILRIQQVVRGDSAAYFCASSLLTGTETYNSPLHFGNGTRLTVT.